The sample holds many counts of the clone carrying this T cell receptor (beta chain). The antigen is unknown. CDR1 is DFQATT and CDR2 is SNEGSKA in the germline V gene (reference sequence). The CDR3 totals 16 residues. Losses at the gene ends were 5 bases for V and 5 bases for J; bases not matched to a gene: 11. The data were obtained in a study of T-cell reconstitution after alpha-beta-depleted transplantation in children. Study-wide findings and caveats: Where some patients showed high TCRbeta diversity at day 60, it came from recipient T cells and thymic progenitors that had survived.

Using unique molecular identifiers, the investigators prepared the TCRbeta library. TCRdb ran MiXCR on the PCR reads and lists one entry per CDR3 protein. The table shows approximately 110,000 distinct CDR3 sequences, with approximately 22% occurring only once. This TCR derives from a male patient aged 2 to 10 who had a stem cell transplant for chronic granulomatous disease, so the T cells may come from the graft donor. V and J are TRBV20-1 and TRBJ2-1; 11 positions agree with TRBD2. This specimen consisted of PBMCs, mostly from graft donor cells, obtained 180 days after TCRalphabeta/CD19-depleted stem cell transplant. CDR3: CSAAIVAGGGNNEQFF. The CDR3 coding sequence is TGCAGTGCTGCAATCGTAGCGGGAGGGGGAAACAATGAGCAGTTCTTC.